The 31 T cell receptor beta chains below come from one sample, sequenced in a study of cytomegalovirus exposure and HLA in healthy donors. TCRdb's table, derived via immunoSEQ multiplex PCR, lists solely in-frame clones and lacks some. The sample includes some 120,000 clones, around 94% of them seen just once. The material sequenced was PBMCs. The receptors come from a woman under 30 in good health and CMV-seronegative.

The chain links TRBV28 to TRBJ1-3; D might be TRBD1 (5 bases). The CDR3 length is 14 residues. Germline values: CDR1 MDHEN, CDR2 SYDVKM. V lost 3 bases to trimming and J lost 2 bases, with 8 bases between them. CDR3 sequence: CASSFSGAGNTIYF. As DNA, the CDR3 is TGTGCCAGCAGTTTCTCGGGGGCTGGAAACACCATATATTTT.

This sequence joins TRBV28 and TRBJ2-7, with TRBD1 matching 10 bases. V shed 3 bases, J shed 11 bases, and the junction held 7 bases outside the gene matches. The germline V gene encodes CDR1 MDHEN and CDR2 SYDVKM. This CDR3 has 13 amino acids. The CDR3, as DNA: TGTGCCAGCAGTTTCGGGACAGGGGAGTCAGAGTACTTC. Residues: CASSFGTGESEYF.

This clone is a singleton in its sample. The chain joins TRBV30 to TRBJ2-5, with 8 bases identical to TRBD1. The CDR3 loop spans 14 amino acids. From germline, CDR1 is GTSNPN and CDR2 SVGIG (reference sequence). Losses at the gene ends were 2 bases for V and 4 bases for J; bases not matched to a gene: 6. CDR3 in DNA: TGTGCCTGGAGTCGACAGGGGACACGAGAGACCCAGTACTTC. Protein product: CAWSRQGTRETQYF.

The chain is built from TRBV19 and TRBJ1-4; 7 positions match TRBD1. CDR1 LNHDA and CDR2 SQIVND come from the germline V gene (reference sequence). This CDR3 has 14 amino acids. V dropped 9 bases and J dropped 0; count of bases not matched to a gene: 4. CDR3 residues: CASRGQSTNEKLFF. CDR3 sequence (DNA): TGTGCCAGCAGGGGACAGTCAACTAATGAAAAACTGTTTTTT.

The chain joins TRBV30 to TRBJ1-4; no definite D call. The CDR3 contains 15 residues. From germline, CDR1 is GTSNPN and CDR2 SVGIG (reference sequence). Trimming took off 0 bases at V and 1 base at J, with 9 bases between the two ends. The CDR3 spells CAWSVNGGTNEKLFF. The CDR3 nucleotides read TGTGCCTGGAGTGTTAACGGAGGAACTAATGAAAAACTGTTTTTT.

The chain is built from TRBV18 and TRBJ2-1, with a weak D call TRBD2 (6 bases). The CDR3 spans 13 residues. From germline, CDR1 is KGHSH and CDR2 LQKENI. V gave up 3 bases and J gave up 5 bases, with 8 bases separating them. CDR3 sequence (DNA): TGTGCCAGCTCACCGGGACTGAACAATGAGCAGTTCTTC. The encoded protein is CASSPGLNNEQFF. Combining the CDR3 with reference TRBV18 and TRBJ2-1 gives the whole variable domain NAGVMQNPRHLVRRRGQEARLRCSPMKGHSHVYWYRQLPEEGLKFMVYLQKENIIDESGMPKERFSAEFPKEGPSILRIQQVVRGDSAAYFCASSPGLNNEQFFGPGTRLTVL.

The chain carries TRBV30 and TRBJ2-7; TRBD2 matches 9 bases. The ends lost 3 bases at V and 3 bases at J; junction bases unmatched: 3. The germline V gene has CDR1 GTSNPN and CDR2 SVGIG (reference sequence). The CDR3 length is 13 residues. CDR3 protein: CAWRTAGGYEQYF. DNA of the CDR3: TGTGCCTGGAGAACAGCGGGGGGCTACGAGCAGTACTTC.

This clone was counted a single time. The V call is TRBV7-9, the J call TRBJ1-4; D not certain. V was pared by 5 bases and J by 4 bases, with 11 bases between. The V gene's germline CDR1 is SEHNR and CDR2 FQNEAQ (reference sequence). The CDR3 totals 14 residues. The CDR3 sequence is CASSPRLVNEKLFF. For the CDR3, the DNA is TGTGCCAGCAGCCCGCGGCTGGTTAATGAAAAACTGTTTTTT.

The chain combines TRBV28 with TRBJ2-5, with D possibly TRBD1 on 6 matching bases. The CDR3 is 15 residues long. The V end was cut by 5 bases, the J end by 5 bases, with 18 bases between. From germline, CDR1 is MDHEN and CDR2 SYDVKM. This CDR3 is CASSGGLGARETQYF. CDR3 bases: TGTGCCAGCAGTGGAGGTCTGGGGGCGAGGGAGACCCAGTACTTC.

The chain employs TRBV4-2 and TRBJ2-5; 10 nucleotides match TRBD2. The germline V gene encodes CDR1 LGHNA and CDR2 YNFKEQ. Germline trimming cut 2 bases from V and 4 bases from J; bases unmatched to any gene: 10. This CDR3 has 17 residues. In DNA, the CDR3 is TGTGCCAGCAGCCAATCCTCTTCTAGCGGGAGTGGAGAGACCCAGTACTTC. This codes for CASSQSSSSGSGETQYF.

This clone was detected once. The CDR3 loop is CAWGVGGSGNTIYF. The CDR3 coding sequence is TGTGCCTGGGGGGTAGGGGGATCAGGAAACACCATATATTTT. The chain is built from TRBV30 and TRBJ1-3, with a weak D call TRBD1 (6 bases). The CDR3 extends over 14 amino acids. The V gene lost 5 bases and the J gene lost 4 bases, with 15 bases spanning the gap. Germline V gene lookup returns CDR1 GTSNPN and CDR2 SVGIG (reference sequence).

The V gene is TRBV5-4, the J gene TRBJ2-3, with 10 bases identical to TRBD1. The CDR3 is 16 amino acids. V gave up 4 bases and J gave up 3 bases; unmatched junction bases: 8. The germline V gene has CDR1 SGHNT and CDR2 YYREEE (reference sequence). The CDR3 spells CASSTGQGISTDTQYF. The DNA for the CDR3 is TGTGCCAGCAGCACGGGACAGGGGATTAGTACAGATACGCAGTATTTT.

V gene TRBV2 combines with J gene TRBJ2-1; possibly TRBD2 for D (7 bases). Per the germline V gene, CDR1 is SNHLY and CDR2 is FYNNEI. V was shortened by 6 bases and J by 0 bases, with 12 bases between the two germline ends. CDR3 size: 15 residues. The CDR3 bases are TGTGCCAGCAGAAAGGGGGGGAGCTCCTACAATGAGCAGTTCTTC. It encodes CASRKGGSSYNEQFF.

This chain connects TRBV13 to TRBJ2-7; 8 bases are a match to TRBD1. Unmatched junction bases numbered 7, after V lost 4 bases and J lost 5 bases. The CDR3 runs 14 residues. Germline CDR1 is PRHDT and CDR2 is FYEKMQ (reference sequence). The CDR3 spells CASSSRTGIHEQYF. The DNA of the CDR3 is TGTGCCAGCAGCTCGCGGACAGGGATTCACGAGCAGTACTTC.

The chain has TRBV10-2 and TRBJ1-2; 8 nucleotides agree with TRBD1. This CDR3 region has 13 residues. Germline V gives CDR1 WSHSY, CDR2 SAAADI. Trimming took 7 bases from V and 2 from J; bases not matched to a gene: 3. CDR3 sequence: CASTRTGNYGYTF. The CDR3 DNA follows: TGCGCCAGCACAAGGACAGGGAACTATGGCTACACCTTC.

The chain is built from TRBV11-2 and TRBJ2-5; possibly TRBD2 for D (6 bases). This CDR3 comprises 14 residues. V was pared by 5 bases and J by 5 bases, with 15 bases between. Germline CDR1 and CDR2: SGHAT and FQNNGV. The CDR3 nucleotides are TGTGCCAGCAGCCCCCGGGAGCTTGAGGAGACCCAGTACTTC. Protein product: CASSPRELEETQYF. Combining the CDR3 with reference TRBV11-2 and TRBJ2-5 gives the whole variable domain EAGVAQSPRYKIIEKRQSVAFWCNPISGHATLYWYQQILGQGPKLLIQFQNNGVVDDSQLPKDRFSAERLKGVDSTLKIQPAKLEDSAVYLCASSPRELEETQYFGPGTRLLVL.

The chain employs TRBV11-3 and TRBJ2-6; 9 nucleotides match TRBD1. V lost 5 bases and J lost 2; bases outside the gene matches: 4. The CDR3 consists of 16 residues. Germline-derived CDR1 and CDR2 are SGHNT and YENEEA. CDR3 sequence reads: CASSRGDRAGANVLTF. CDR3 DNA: TGTGCCAGCAGCCGGGGGGACAGGGCTGGGGCCAACGTCCTGACTTTC. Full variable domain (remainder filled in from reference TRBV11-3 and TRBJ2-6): EAGVVQSPRYKIIEKKQPVAFWCNPISGHNTLYWYLQNLGQGPELLIRYENEEAVDDSQLPKDRFSAERLKGVDSTLKIQPAELGDSAVYLCASSRGDRAGANVLTFGAGSRLTVL.

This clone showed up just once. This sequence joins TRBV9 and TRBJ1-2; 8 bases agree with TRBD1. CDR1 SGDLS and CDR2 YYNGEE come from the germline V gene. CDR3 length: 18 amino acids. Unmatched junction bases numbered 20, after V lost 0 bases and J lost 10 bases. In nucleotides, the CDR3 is TGTGCCAGCAGCGTAGCCTCAGGGGTAACCGGGACAGGAGCCGACTACACCTTC. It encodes CASSVASGVTGTGADYTF.

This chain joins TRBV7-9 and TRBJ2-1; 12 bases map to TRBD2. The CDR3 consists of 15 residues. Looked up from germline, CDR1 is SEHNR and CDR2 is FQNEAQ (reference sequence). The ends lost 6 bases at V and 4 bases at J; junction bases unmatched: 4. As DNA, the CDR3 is TGTGCCAGCAGGGTAGGACTAGCGGGATACAATGAGCAGTTCTTC. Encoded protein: CASRVGLAGYNEQFF.

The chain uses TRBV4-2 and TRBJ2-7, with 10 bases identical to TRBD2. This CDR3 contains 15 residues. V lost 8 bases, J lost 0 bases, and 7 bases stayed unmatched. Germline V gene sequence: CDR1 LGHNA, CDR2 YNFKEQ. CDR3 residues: CASRGGLAASYEQYF. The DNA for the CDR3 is TGTGCCAGCCGCGGTGGACTAGCGGCCTCCTACGAGCAGTACTTC.

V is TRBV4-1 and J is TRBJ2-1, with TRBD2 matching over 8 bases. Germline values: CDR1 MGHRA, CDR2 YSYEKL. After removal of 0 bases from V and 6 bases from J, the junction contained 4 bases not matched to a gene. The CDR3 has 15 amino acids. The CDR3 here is CASSQEPTSGNEQFF. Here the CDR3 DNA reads TGCGCCAGCAGCCAAGAGCCCACTAGCGGCAATGAGCAGTTCTTC.

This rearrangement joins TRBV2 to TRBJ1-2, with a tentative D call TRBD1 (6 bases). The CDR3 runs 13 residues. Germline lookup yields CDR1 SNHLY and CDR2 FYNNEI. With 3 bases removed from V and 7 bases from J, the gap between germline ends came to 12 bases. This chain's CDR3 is CASSDSAGVGYTF. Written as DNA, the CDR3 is TGTGCCAGCAGTGACTCGGCAGGGGTTGGCTACACCTTC.

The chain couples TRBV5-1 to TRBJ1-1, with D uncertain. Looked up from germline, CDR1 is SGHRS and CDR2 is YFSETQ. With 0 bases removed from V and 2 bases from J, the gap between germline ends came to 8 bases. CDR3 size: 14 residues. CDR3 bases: TGCGCCAGCAGCTTGGGGCAGGTTAACACTGAAGCTTTCTTT. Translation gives CASSLGQVNTEAFF.

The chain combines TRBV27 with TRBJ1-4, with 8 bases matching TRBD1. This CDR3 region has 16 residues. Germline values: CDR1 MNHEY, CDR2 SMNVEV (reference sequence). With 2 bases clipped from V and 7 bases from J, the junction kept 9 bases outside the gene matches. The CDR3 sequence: CASSLIEPGGGEKLFF. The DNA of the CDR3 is TGTGCCAGCAGTTTAATCGAGCCAGGGGGCGGTGAAAAACTGTTTTTT.

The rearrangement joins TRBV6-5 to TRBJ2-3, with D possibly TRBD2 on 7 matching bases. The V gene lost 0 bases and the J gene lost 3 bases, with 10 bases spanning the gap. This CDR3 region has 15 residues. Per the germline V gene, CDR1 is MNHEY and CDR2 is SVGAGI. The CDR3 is CASSYSGGGTDTQYF. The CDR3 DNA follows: TGTGCCAGCAGTTACTCAGGGGGGGGAACAGATACGCAGTATTTT.

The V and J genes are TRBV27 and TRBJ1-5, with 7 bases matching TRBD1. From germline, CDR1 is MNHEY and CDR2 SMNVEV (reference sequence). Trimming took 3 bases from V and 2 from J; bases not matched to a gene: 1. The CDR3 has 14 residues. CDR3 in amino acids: CASSFQGGNQPQHF. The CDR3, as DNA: TGTGCCAGCAGTTTCCAGGGGGGCAATCAGCCCCAGCATTTT.

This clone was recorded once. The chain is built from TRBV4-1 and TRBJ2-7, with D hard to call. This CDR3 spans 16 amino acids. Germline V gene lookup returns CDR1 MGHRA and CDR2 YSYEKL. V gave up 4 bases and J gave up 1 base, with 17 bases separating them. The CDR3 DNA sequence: TGCGCCAGCAGCCCGTCGACCAGGATGAATTCCTACGAGCAGTACTTC. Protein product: CASSPSTRMNSYEQYF.

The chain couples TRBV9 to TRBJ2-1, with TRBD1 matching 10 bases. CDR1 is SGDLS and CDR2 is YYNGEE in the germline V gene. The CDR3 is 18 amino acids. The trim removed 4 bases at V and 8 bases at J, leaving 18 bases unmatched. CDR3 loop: CASSSHDRGLTRRDEQFF. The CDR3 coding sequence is TGTGCCAGCAGCTCCCACGACAGGGGGCTAACCCGGAGGGATGAGCAGTTCTTC.

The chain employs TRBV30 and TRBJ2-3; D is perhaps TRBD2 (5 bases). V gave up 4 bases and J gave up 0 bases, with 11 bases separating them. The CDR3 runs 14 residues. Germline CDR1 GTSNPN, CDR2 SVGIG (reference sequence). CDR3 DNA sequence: TGTGCCTGGACCGCGGGCTCTAGCACAGATACGCAGTATTTT. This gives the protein CAWTAGSSTDTQYF.

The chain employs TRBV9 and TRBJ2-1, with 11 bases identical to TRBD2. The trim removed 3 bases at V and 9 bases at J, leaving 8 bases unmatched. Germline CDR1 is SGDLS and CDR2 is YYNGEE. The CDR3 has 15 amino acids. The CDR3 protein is CASSAIAGGHGEQFF. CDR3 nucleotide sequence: TGTGCCAGCAGCGCCATAGCGGGAGGGCATGGTGAGCAGTTCTTC.

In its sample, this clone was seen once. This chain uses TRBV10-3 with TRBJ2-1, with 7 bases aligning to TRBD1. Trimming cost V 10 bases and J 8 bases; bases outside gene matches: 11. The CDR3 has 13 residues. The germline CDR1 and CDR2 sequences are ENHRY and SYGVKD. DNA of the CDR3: TGTGCCACTCAGGGGGTAGGGGGCGATGAGCAGTTCTTC. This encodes CATQGVGGDEQFF.